This is a list of T cell receptor beta chains from one sample in a study of early T cells in non-severe SARS-CoV-2 infection. TCRdb passed the 5' RACE reads through MiXCR, listing each CDR3 protein once. The sample gives 30,000 or so distinct CDR3 sequences, 5.8% of which show up once; 5.2% is in the top ten. The sequencing input was whole blood. These receptors all stem from an adult who was a healthcare worker with PCR-confirmed SARS-CoV-2 infection or an uninfected control (not recorded which). Each CDR3 is given with its conserved first and last residue. Each record gives: D gene, clone size, J gene, V gene, CDR3 DNA, CDR3 protein. A D gene is named only where the DNA matches it firmly. Rows give clone size only sometimes, using once, few, many, or a class for an expanded clone.

NA,many,TRBJ2-1,TRBV12-3/TRBV12-4,TGTGCCAGCAGTTTTAATGTCGTGGGTGAGCAGTTCTTC,CASSFNVVGEQFF
NA,few,TRBJ1-4,TRBV11-3,TGTGCCACCTCCAGGACAATCGATGAAAAACTGTTTTTT,CATSRTIDEKLFF
NA,few,TRBJ2-5,TRBV7-2,TGTGCCAGCAGCTTAGTACATACGCTGGAGACCCAGTACTTC,CASSLVHTLETQYF
TRBD2,many,TRBJ2-3,TRBV5-6,TGTGCCAGCAGCTTAGGTAGAACTAGCGGCACAGATACGCAGTATTTT,CASSLGRTSGTDTQYF
TRBD2,many,TRBJ2-1,TRBV24-1,TGTGCCACCAGTGACCTGGCGTGGACTAGCGGGGCTAAACGCAATGAGCAGTTCTTC,CATSDLAWTSGAKRNEQFF
NA,NA,TRBJ2-1,TRBV9,TGTGCCAGCAGCGCTAGCCAAGTTGAGCAGTTCTTC,CASSASQVEQFF
NA,NA,TRBJ2-1,TRBV27,TGTGCCAGCAAGGGAGGGGGCTACAATGAGCAGTTCTTC,CASKGGGYNEQFF
TRBD2,many,TRBJ2-3,TRBV12-3/TRBV12-4,TGTGCCAGCAGTTTACGGGGGGGAAGGCGCACAGATACGCAGTATTTT,CASSLRGGRRTDTQYF
NA,many,TRBJ1-5,TRBV30,TGTGCCTGGAACAAAATGGATGATCAGCCCCAGCATTTT,CAWNKMDDQPQHF
TRBD2,many,TRBJ2-2,TRBV6-5,TGTGCCAGCAGTTACGGACTAGCGGGGGGGTTACTTAACACCGGGGAGCTGTTTTTT,CASSYGLAGGLLNTGELFF
TRBD2,few,TRBJ2-1,TRBV4-1,TGCGCCAGCAGCCACGGCAGACTAGCGGGAGACAATGAGCAGTTCTTC,CASSHGRLAGDNEQFF
NA,many,TRBJ2-7,TRBV7-9,TGTGCCAGCAGCGCGACAGCCTACGAGCAGTACTTC,CASSATAYEQYF
TRBD1,many,TRBJ2-7,TRBV7-9,TGTGCCAGCAGCTGGGGACAGGGGAGAAGCGAGCAGTACTTC,CASSWGQGRSEQYF
NA,many,TRBJ1-1,TRBV18,TGTGCCAGCTCACCCCGTGGGGGGAGGGGAATGAACACTGAAGCTTTCTTT,CASSPRGGRGMNTEAFF
NA,many,TRBJ1-3,TRBV12-3/TRBV12-4,TGTGCCAGCAGCCCTGGACAGACTAGAAACACCATATATTTT,CASSPGQTRNTIYF
NA,many,TRBJ2-1,TRBV20-1,TGCAGTGCTAGCCGGGACGCGAGCTCCTACAATGAGCAGTTCTTC,CSASRDASSYNEQFF
NA,many,TRBJ2-5,TRBV18,TGTGCCAGCTCACAACAAGAGACCCAGTACTTC,CASSQQETQYF
NA,NA,TRBJ1-1,TRBV6-6,TGTGCCAGCACTGAGTGGGAGGGGACTGAAGCTTTCTTT,CASTEWEGTEAFF
TRBD2,many,TRBJ2-2,TRBV5-1,TGCGCCAGCAGCTTGAGACTAGCGGGACCGAACACCGGGGAGCTGTTTTTT,CASSLRLAGPNTGELFF
TRBD1,many,TRBJ2-1,TRBV20-1,TGCAGTGCTACCGTCCGGGACAGGGGGTTAGAGCAGTTCTTC,CSATVRDRGLEQFF
TRBD2,many,TRBJ2-1,TRBV11-3,TGTGCCAGCAGCTTAGTGCGGGGGGGTCAGAATGAGCAGTTCTTC,CASSLVRGGQNEQFF
TRBD1,many,TRBJ1-6,TRBV5-5,TGTGCCAGCAGTCGATGGACAGGGGGAAATTCACCCCTCCACTTT,CASSRWTGGNSPLHF
TRBD1,many,TRBJ1-5,TRBV6-2/TRBV6-3,TGTGCCAGCACTGCTAGACAGGGGGCTTCTCAGCCCCAGCATTTT,CASTARQGASQPQHF
TRBD1,medium-sized,TRBJ1-2,TRBV6-1,TGTGCCAGCAGTCCCGGGACAGGGGAATATGGCTACACCTTC,CASSPGTGEYGYTF
TRBD2,many,TRBJ2-7,TRBV7-2,TGTGCCAGCAGCCCCGTGACGTTGAGCGGGAGATCCTACGAGCAGTACTTC,CASSPVTLSGRSYEQYF
TRBD2,many,TRBJ2-5,TRBV6-1,TGTGCCAGCCGGCTAGCGGGAGCTCAAGAGACCCAGTACTTC,CASRLAGAQETQYF
NA,many,TRBJ2-3,TRBV20-1,TGCAGTGCTAGGGGGGCAGACAACACAGATACGCAGTATTTT,CSARGADNTDTQYF
TRBD1,many,TRBJ1-2,TRBV7-9,TGTGCCAGCAGCGCAAGGACAGGGGCCGATTATGGCTACACCTTC,CASSARTGADYGYTF
TRBD2,many,TRBJ2-5,TRBV13,TGTGCCAGCCCTGGACTAGCGGGAGAACACGGGACCCAGTACTTC,CASPGLAGEHGTQYF
NA,many,TRBJ2-1,TRBV7-9,TGTGCCAGCAGCTCCCAAGGGGGGGGCGCGACCTACAATGAGCAGTTCTTC,CASSSQGGGATYNEQFF
NA,many,TRBJ1-4,TRBV7-9,TGTGCCAGCAGCCAACGGACAACGAATGAAAAACTGTTTTTT,CASSQRTTNEKLFF
NA,many,TRBJ1-1,TRBV10-3,TGTGCCATCAGTGAGTCGTCGCACATGAACACTGAAGCTTTCTTT,CAISESSHMNTEAFF
TRBD1,NA,TRBJ2-5,TRBV11-2,TGTGCCAGCAGCTCCGACAGGGGGCTAAAAGAGACCCAGTACTTC,CASSSDRGLKETQYF
TRBD1,few,TRBJ1-4,TRBV28,TGTGCCAGCAGTTTTCAGGGGGCGATTAATGAAAAACTGTTTTTT,CASSFQGAINEKLFF
NA,few,TRBJ2-3,TRBV27,TGTGCCAGCAGTCCGCGCCGGGACTCCACAGATACGCAGTATTTT,CASSPRRDSTDTQYF
TRBD2,many,TRBJ2-3,TRBV6-4,TGTGCCAGCAGTGACGGGACTAGCGGCACAGATACGCAGTATTTT,CASSDGTSGTDTQYF
NA,many,TRBJ2-7,TRBV20-1,TGCAGTGCTAGGCTACAGGGTGCGAGGGCCTACGAGCAGTACTTC,CSARLQGARAYEQYF
TRBD2,NA,TRBJ2-1,TRBV20-1,TGCAGTGCTAGGGGGACTAGCGGGAGGTGGAATGAGCAGTTCTTC,CSARGTSGRWNEQFF
NA,many,TRBJ2-7,TRBV19,TGTGCCAGTAGTATAGGCGACAGCTACGAGCAGTACTTC,CASSIGDSYEQYF
NA,many,TRBJ1-2,TRBV25-1,TGTGCCAGCTCCCGAGGGGAGGGCTATGGCTACACCTTC,CASSRGEGYGYTF
NA,many,TRBJ2-6,TRBV6-6,TGTGCCAGCAGAACAGACAGGTCTGGGGCCAACGTCCTGACTTTC,CASRTDRSGANVLTF
TRBD1,medium-sized,TRBJ2-7,TRBV12-3/TRBV12-4,TGTGCCAGCAGTTTAAAGGGACAGGGGATCCACGAGCAGTACTTC,CASSLKGQGIHEQYF
NA,many,TRBJ1-2,TRBV6-7,TGTGCCAGCATCCCCGGGCAAGGATGCTATGGCTACACCTTC,CASIPGQGCYGYTF
TRBD1,many,TRBJ1-2,TRBV4-1,TGCGCCAGCAGCCACCAAATCCGGGACAGGGCCCTTGGCTACACCTTC,CASSHQIRDRALGYTF
NA,many,TRBJ2-6,TRBV9,TGTGCCAGCAGCGCTGGGACCCTGGGTGCCAACGTCCTGACTTTC,CASSAGTLGANVLTF
TRBD2,many,TRBJ2-3,TRBV18,TGTGCCAGCACCCCCTCGACTAGCGGGACAGATACGCAGTATTTT,CASTPSTSGTDTQYF
NA,many,TRBJ2-3,TRBV7-8,TGTGCCAGCAGCTGGGAAGGGTTACACACAGATACGCAGTATTTT,CASSWEGLHTDTQYF
NA,many,TRBJ2-7,TRBV10-3,TGTGCCATCAGCGGACTGATCTACGAGCAGTACTTC,CAISGLIYEQYF